The rows below give T cell receptor beta chains drawn from one sample of a study of cytomegalovirus exposure and HLA in healthy donors. Assay used: immunoSEQ multiplex PCR; TCRdb lists only in-frame clones, some missing. Here the sample spans roughly 290,000 clones, roughly 90% being singletons. Sequencing was carried out using PBMCs. The receptors derive from a woman under 30 in good health and CMV-seronegative. Each CDR3 is given with its conserved first and last residue. A D gene is named only where the DNA matches it firmly. Clone size, where shown, is once, few, many, or a class for clones that have expanded.

TRBJ1-6	TRBV25-1	-	-	TGTGCCAGCAGTGAAGATGGAGGGTACTCACCCCTCCACTTT	CASSEDGGYSPLHF
TRBJ2-7	TRBV10-2	once	-	TGCGCCAGCCAGCGGGGGACAGACTACGAGCAGTACTTC	CASQRGTDYEQYF
TRBJ1-2	TRBV29-1	-	-	TGCAGCGTTGAAACTCGGGACTATGGCTACACCTTC	CSVETRDYGYTF
TRBJ1-1	TRBV7-3	-	TRBD1	TGTGCCAGCAGCTCCGCCTCCGGGACAGGGCGTTCGGTAACTGAAGCTTTCTTT	CASSSASGTGRSVTEAFF
TRBJ1-1	TRBV5-1	-	-	TGCGCCAGCAGCCCACAGACAGGAAACACTGAAGCTTTCTTT	CASSPQTGNTEAFF
TRBJ2-7	TRBV10-1	-	TRBD1	TGCGCCAGCAGTGAAGGGACAGGGGGTCCTGAGCAGTACTTC	CASSEGTGGPEQYF
TRBJ1-1	TRBV28	-	-	TGTGCCAGCAGTTTGGAAGGGGTGAACACTGAAGCTTTCTTT	CASSLEGVNTEAFF
TRBJ1-2	TRBV19	few	TRBD1	TGTGCCAGTAGTATAAACCCGACAGGGGGCAGCTATGGCTACACCTTC	CASSINPTGGSYGYTF
TRBJ1-5	TRBV27	once	-	TGTGCCAGCAGCGGACCCCCGGGGAGCAATCAGCCCCAGCATTTT	CASSGPPGSNQPQHF
TRBJ2-7	TRBV6-5	-	-	TGTGCCAGCAGTTACTCGGGGCAGGGAGGGGGGCAGTACTTC	CASSYSGQGGGQYF
TRBJ2-2	TRBV5-1	-	-	TGCGCCAGCAACGTAGCGAACACCGGGGAGCTGTTTTTT	CASNVANTGELFF
TRBJ1-5	TRBV5-8	once	TRBD1	TGTGCCAGCAGCATCGGGACAGGGAATTCCAATCAGCCCCAGCATTTT	CASSIGTGNSNQPQHF
TRBJ2-5	TRBV27	few	TRBD2	TGTGCCAGCCAAAACTCGGGGGGAAGGTTAGGACAAGAGACCCAGTACTTC	CASQNSGGRLGQETQYF
TRBJ2-2	TRBV7-9	-	TRBD1	TGTGCCAGCAACGAACCGGGACAGCCCAACACCGGGGAGCTGTTTTTT	CASNEPGQPNTGELFF
TRBJ2-3	TRBV5-1	-	-	TGCGCCAGCAGCTTGGCTGGGGGGAGCACAGATACGCAGTATTTT	CASSLAGGSTDTQYF
TRBJ1-1	TRBV6-6	few	TRBD1	TGTGCCAGCAGTGTGGACAGGCTCGACACTGAAGCTTTCTTT	CASSVDRLDTEAFF
TRBJ1-5	TRBV15	-	-	TGTGCCACCAGCAGAGAATTGACAGGACTCCGGAATCAGCCCCAGCATTTT	CATSRELTGLRNQPQHF
TRBJ1-4	TRBV6-1	-	-	TGTGCCAGCAGTGAACACCTTCTAGGACGGGGGAATGAAAAACTGTTTTTT	CASSEHLLGRGNEKLFF
TRBJ1-3	TRBV5-1	-	TRBD1	TGCGCCAGCAGTGTGGGACAGGACCTCTCTGGAAACACCATATATTTT	CASSVGQDLSGNTIYF
TRBJ1-2	TRBV7-8	-	TRBD1	TGTGCCAGCAGCTTAGGCGGACACAGGGGACGGAACTATGGCTACACCTTC	CASSLGGHRGRNYGYTF
TRBJ1-1	TRBV11-1	-	-	TGTGCCAGCAGCCAGGACAGTTTGAACACTGAAGCTTTCTTT	CASSQDSLNTEAFF
TRBJ1-1	TRBV9	-	TRBD1	TGTGCCAGCAGCGCCCTGACAGGGGGCTTCGCTGAAGCTTTCTTT	CASSALTGGFAEAFF
TRBJ2-3	TRBV12-5	-	-	TGTGCTAGTGGTTTGGGGTCAGGGGGGCTCTCAGATACGCAGTATTTT	CASGLGSGGLSDTQYF
TRBJ1-5	TRBV27	-	-	TGTGCCAGCAGTTTATCCCCACGGGGGCCCCAGCATTTT	CASSLSPRGPQHF
TRBJ2-7	TRBV27	-	TRBD1	TGTGCCAGCAGTTCGGGACAGGGGGAAGACGAGCAGTACTTC	CASSSGQGEDEQYF
TRBJ2-1	TRBV2	once	-	TGTGCCAGCAGTGAATTGCGGTTCTTC	CASSELRFF
TRBJ2-5	TRBV5-1	-	TRBD2	TGCGCCAGCAGCTTGGGTGTAGCGGGGGGGCCGAAGACCCAGTACTTC	CASSLGVAGGPKTQYF
TRBJ2-7	TRBV18	few	-	TGTGCCAGCTCGCCGCAGGGTTTGGACGAGCAGTACTTC	CASSPQGLDEQYF
TRBJ1-1	TRBV7-6	few	TRBD1	TGTGCCAGCAGCTCCGACAGGGCGAACACTGAAGCTTTCTTT	CASSSDRANTEAFF
TRBJ1-1	TRBV6-5	-	-	TGTGCCAGCAGAACAGAGAGAGAGAACACTGAAGCTTTCTTT	CASRTERENTEAFF
TRBJ2-1	TRBV10-3	once	TRBD1	TGCGCCATCCCCGGGACAGGGAACGTAGGGCTGTTCTTC	CAIPGTGNVGLFF
TRBJ1-6	TRBV10-1	-	-	TGCGCCAGCAGTGAAGGGGGTTACTCACCCCTCCACTTT	CASSEGGYSPLHF
TRBJ1-2	TRBV6-5	-	-	TGTGCCAGCAGTTATTTGCGGGGGCGCGGGGGCTACACCTTC	CASSYLRGRGGYTF
TRBJ2-5	TRBV10-1	-	TRBD1	TGCGCCAGCAGTACGGACAGGGAAGAGACCCAGTACTTC	CASSTDREETQYF
TRBJ1-6	TRBV9	-	-	TGTGCCAGCAGCCCTGAGGGTAATTCACCCCTCCACTTT	CASSPEGNSPLHF
TRBJ2-7	TRBV18	-	TRBD2	TGTGCCAGCTCACCTCTCAGCGGGGGTTCCTACGAGCAGTACTTC	CASSPLSGGSYEQYF
TRBJ1-1	TRBV11-2	-	-	TGTGCCAGCAGCTTAGAAGGAACAGGGATGAACACTGAAGCTTTCTTT	CASSLEGTGMNTEAFF